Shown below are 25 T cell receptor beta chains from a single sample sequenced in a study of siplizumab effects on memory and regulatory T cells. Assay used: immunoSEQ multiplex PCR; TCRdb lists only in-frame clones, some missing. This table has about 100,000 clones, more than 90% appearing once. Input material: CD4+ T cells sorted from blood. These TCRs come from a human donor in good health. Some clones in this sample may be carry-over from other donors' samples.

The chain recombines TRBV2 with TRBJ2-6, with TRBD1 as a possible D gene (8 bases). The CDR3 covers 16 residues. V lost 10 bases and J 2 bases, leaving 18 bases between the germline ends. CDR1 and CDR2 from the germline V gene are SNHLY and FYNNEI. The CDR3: CATTGQGGAGANVLTF. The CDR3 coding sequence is TGTGCCACTACCGGACAGGGAGGGGCTGGGGCCAACGTCCTGACTTTC.

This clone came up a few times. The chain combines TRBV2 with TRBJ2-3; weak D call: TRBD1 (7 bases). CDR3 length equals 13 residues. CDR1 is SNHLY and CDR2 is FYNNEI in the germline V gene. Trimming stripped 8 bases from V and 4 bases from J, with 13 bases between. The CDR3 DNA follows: TGTGCCAGCGGGCAGGGGGGCGCAGATACGCAGTATTTT. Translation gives CASGQGGADTQYF. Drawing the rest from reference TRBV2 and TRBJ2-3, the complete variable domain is EPEVTQTPSHQVTQMGQEVILRCVPISNHLYFYWYRQILGQKVEFLVSFYNNEISEKSEIFDDQFSVERPDGSNFTLKIRSTKLEDSAMYFCASGQGGADTQYFGPGTRLTVL.

The chain's CDR3 is CASSYEAVGELFF. Written as DNA, the CDR3 is TGTGCCAGCAGTTACGAGGCTGTCGGGGAGCTGTTTTTT. The chain recombines TRBV6-5 with TRBJ2-2; D unclear. This CDR3 comprises 13 residues. V lost 2 bases to trimming and J lost 7 bases, with 8 bases between them. Germline values: CDR1 MNHEY, CDR2 SVGAGI.

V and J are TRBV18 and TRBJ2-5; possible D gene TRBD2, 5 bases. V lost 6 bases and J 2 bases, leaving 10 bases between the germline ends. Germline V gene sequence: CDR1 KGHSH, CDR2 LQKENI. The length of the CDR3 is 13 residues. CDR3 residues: CASSRGGQETQYF. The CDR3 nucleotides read TGTGCCAGCTCCCGCGGAGGACAAGAGACCCAGTACTTC.

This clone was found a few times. In DNA form, the CDR3 reads TGTGCCAGCAGTGACCCCGGGACAGGGCACTACGAGCAGTACTTC. As protein: CASSDPGTGHYEQYF. The chain uses TRBV2 and TRBJ2-7; TRBD1 matches 9 bases. From germline, CDR1 is SNHLY and CDR2 FYNNEI. After removal of 3 bases from V and 3 bases from J, the junction contained 6 bases not matched to a gene. CDR3 size: 15 residues.

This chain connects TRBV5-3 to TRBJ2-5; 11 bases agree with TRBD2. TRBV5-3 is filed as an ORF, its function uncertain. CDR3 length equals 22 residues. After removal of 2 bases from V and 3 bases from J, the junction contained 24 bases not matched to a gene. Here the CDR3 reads CARSFEGTGPQTSGSDKETQYF. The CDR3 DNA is TGTGCCAGAAGCTTCGAAGGGACGGGGCCTCAAACTAGCGGGAGCGACAAAGAGACCCAGTACTTC.

CDR3 nucleotide sequence: TGTGCCAGCAGCGCCGTTAGCGGGAGTAGCTACGAGCAGTACTTC. Protein: CASSAVSGSSYEQYF. The chain carries TRBV25-1 and TRBJ2-7; 9 bases match TRBD2. The J segment lost 3 bases and the V segment lost 6 bases, leaving 9 bases of the junction unmatched. CDR3 length: 15 residues. CDR1 is MGHDK, CDR2 SYGVNS, per germline.

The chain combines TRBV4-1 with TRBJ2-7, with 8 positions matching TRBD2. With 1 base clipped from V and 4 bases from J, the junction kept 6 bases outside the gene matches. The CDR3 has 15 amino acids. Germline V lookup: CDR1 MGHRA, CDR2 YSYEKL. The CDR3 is CASSQGSGMGYEQYF. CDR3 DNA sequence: TGCGCCAGCAGCCAAGGTAGCGGGATGGGGTACGAGCAGTACTTC.

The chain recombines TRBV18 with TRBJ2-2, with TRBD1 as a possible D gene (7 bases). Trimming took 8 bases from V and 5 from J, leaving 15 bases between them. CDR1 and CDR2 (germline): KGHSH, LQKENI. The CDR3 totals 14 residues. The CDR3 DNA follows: TGTGCCAGCGACGACAGGGCGGGGACCGGGGAGCTGTTTTTT. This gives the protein CASDDRAGTGELFF. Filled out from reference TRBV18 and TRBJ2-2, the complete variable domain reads NAGVMQNPRHLVRRRGQEARLRCSPMKGHSHVYWYRQLPEEGLKFMVYLQKENIIDESGMPKERFSAEFPKEGPSILRIQQVVRGDSAAYFCASDDRAGTGELFFGEGSRLTVL.

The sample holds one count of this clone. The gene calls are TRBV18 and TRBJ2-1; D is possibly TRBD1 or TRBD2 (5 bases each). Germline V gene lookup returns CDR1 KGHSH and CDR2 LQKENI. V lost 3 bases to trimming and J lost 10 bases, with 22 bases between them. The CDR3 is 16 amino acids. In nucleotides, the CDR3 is TGTGCCAGCTCACCCCCCGCTAGTGGGACCGCTGGGGAGCAGTTCTTC. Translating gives CASSPPASGTAGEQFF. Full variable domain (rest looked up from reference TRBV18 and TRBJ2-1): NAGVMQNPRHLVRRRGQEARLRCSPMKGHSHVYWYRQLPEEGLKFMVYLQKENIIDESGMPKERFSAEFPKEGPSILRIQQVVRGDSAAYFCASSPPASGTAGEQFFGPGTRLTVL.

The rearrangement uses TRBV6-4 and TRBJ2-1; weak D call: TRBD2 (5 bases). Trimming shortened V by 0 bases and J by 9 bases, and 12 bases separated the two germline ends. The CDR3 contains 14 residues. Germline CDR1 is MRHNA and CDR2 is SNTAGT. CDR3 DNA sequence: TGTGCCAGCAGTGACTCGACGATAGGGAGTGAGCAGTTCTTC. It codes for CASSDSTIGSEQFF.

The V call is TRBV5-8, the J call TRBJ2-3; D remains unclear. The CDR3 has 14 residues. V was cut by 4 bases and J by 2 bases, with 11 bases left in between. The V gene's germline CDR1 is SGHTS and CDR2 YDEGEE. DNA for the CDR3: TGTGCCAGCAGCGTTGGGATCTCCACAGATACGCAGTATTTT. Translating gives CASSVGISTDTQYF.

The CDR3 sequence is CASSNLDRGRGTGELFF. The DNA of the CDR3 is TGTGCCAGTAGTAACCTTGACAGGGGGCGGGGCACCGGGGAGCTGTTTTTT. This chain joins TRBV19 and TRBJ2-2; 10 bases align to TRBD1. Unmatched junction bases numbered 9, after V lost 4 bases and J lost 4 bases. This CDR3 has 17 residues. Germline V gene lookup returns CDR1 LNHDA and CDR2 SQIVND (reference sequence).

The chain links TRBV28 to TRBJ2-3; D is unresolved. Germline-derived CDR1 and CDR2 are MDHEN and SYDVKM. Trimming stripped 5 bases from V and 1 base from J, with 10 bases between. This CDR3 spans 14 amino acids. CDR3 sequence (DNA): TGTGCCAGCAGTATGCTTTCCGGCACAGATACGCAGTATTTT. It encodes CASSMLSGTDTQYF.

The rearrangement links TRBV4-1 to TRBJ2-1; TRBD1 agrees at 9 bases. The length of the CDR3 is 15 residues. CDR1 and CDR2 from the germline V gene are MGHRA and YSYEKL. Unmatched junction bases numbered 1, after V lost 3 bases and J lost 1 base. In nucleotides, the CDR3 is TGCGCCAGCAGCCAGACAGGGGGGTCCTACAATGAGCAGTTCTTC. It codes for CASSQTGGSYNEQFF.

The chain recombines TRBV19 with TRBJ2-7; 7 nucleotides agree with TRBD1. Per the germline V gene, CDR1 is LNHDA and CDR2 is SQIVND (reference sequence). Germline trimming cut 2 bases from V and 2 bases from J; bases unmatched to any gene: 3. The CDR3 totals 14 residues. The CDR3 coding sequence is TGTGCCAGTAGTATAAAGGGGGCCACCTACGAGCAGTACTTC. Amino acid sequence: CASSIKGATYEQYF.

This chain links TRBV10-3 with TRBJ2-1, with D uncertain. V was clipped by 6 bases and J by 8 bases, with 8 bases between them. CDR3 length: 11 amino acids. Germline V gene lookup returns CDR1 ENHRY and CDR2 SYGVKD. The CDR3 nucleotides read TGTGCCATCAGAGCAGACCATGAGCAGTTCTTC. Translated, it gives CAIRADHEQFF.

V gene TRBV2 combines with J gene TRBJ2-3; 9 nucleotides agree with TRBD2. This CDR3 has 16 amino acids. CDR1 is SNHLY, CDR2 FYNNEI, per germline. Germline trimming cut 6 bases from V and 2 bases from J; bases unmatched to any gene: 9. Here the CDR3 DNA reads TGTGCCAGCAGGGCGCGGGCTAGCGGGGTCACAGATACGCAGTATTTT. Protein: CASRARASGVTDTQYF.

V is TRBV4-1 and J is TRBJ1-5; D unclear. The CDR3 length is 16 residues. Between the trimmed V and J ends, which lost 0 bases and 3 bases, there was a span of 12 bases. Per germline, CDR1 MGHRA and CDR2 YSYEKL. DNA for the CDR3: TGCGCCAGCAGCCAAGATAACAAGGCCCTCAATCAGCCCCAGCATTTT. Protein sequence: CASSQDNKALNQPQHF.

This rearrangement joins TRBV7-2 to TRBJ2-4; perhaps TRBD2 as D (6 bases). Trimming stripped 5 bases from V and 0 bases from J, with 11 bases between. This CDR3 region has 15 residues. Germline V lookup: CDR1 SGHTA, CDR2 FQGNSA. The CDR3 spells CASSKGLLAKNIQYF. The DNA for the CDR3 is TGTGCCAGCAGCAAGGGACTGCTAGCCAAAAACATTCAGTACTTC.

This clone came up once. CDR3 residues: CASSQDVGLAGEQYF. DNA of the CDR3: TGTGCCAGCAGCCAAGATGTTGGTCTAGCTGGCGAGCAGTACTTC. The rearrangement joins TRBV14 to TRBJ2-7; maybe TRBD2 (5 bases). CDR3 length equals 15 residues. CDR1 SGHDN and CDR2 FVKESK come from the germline V gene. V gave up 0 bases and J gave up 6 bases, with 15 bases separating them. The variable domain in full, with the rest retrieved from reference TRBV14 and TRBJ2-7, is EAGVTQFPSHSVIEKGQTVTLRCDPISGHDNLYWYRRVMGKEIKFLLHFVKESKQDESGMPNNRFLAERTGGTYSTLKVQPAELEDSGVYFCASSQDVGLAGEQYFGPGTRLTVT.

The CDR3, as DNA: TGTGCCAGCAGTCGACAGGGGACTGACACCGGGGAGCTGTTTTTT. This gives the protein CASSRQGTDTGELFF. This chain uses TRBV6-1 with TRBJ2-2; TRBD1 matches 8 bases. The CDR3 is 15 residues long. Germline V gives CDR1 MNHNS, CDR2 SASEGT. J was trimmed by 3 bases and V by 5 bases; bases with no gene match: 5.

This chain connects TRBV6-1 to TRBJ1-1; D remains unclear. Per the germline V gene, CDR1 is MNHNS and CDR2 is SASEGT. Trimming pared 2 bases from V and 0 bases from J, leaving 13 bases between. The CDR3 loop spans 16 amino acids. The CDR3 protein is CASSEPEGIMNTEAFF. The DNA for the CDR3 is TGTGCCAGCAGTGAACCTGAGGGAATAATGAACACTGAAGCTTTCTTT.

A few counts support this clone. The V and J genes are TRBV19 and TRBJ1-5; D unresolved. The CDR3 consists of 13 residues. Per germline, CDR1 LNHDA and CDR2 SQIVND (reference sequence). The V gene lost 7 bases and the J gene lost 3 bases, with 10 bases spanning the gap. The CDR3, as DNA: TGTGCCAGTAAAGGGATTGCCAATCAGCCCCAGCATTTT. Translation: CASKGIANQPQHF.

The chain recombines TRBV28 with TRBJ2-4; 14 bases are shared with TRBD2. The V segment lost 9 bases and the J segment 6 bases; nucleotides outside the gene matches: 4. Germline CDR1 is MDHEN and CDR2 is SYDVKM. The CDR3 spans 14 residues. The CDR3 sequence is CARGTSGRGNIQYF. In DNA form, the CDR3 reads TGTGCCAGAGGGACTAGCGGGAGAGGAAACATTCAGTACTTC.